The T cell receptor beta chain described here comes from a study of T cell changes during pregnancy in multiple sclerosis (dated by TCRdb to between 2018 and 2021). Regarding the study in general: Changes in the T cell repertoire over the course of pregnancy were examined in this study in women with multiple sclerosis.

Concerning this clone: Its target antigen remains unknown. No much larger clone is present one base from it, and per-base qualities are unavailable.

Trimming at the junction amounts to 7 bases on V and 2 bases on J, and the germline ends lie 15 bases apart. The CDR3 measures 15 amino acids from cysteine to phenylalanine. Kept here is only the CDR3 DNA, which spans 45 bases and is read in frame from base 1. According to the germline V gene, CDR1 reads SNHLY and CDR2 reads FYNNEI. Library method: the immunoSEQ multiplex PCR assay. The immuneACCESS repertoire file appears here via TCRdb, limited to in-frame rearrangements. These files lack a portion of the clones; in checked studies, under half of the deficit traces to unresolved V genes, and the cause of the others is not known. This sample gives around 81,000 clones in total; roughly 92% of them show up just once. Roughly 3.7% of the sample is taken by the ten largest.

The source is a female donor in good health, enrolled as a control in a pregnancy study. The receptor chain draws on TRBV2 and TRBJ1-3; TRBD1 is perhaps the D gene, given 6 matching bases. The sequences come from peripheral blood, collected after pregnancy. The CDR3 reads CASTQSGTPGNTIYF. The DNA sequence follows: TGTGCCAGCACCCAGTCCGGGACACCTGGAAACACCATATATTTT.